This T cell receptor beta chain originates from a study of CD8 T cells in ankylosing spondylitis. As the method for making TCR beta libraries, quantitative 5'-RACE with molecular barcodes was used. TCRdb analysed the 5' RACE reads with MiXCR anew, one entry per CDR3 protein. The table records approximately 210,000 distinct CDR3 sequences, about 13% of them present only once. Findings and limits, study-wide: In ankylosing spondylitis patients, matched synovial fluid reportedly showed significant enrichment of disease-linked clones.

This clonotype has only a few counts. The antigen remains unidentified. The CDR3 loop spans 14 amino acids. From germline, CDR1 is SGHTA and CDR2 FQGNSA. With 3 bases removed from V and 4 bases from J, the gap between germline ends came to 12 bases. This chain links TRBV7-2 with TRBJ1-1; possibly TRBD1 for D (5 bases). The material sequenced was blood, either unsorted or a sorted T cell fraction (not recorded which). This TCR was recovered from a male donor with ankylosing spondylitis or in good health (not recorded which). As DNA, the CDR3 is TGTGCCAGCAGCTTTAGACAGCTCCCCACTGAAGCTTTCTTT. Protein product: CASSFRQLPTEAFF. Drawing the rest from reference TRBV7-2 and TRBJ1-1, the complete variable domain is GAGVSQSPSNKVTEKGKDVELRCDPISGHTALYWYRQSLGQGLEFLIYFQGNSAPDKSGLPSDRFSAERTGGSVSTLTIQRTQQEDSAVYLCASSFRQLPTEAFFGQGTRLTVV.